This is a list of T cell receptor beta chains from one sample in a study of blood T cell repertoires in COVID-19. Profiled with immunoSEQ multiplex PCR; TCRdb holds only in-frame clones, not every one. This table has under 300,000 clones, around 88% appearing once. Input material: peripheral blood. All receptors come from a woman aged 70 to 79 with COVID-19, enrolled during active disease. Both conserved end residues are part of each CDR3. A D gene is named only where the DNA matches it firmly. Clone size is not always given. Where it is, it says once, few, many or a class for expanded clones.

>TRBD1|TRBV7-2|-|TRBJ1-2
TGTGCCAGCAGCTTAGGAAGGGGGCTCTCGACCGGCTACACCTTC
CASSLGRGLSTGYTF
>TRBD1|TRBV19|-|TRBJ2-6
TGTGCCAGTAGTACGACAGGGGGCATGAGGGGGGCCAACGTCCTGACTTTC
CASSTTGGMRGANVLTF
>TRBD1|TRBV28|-|TRBJ1-4
TGTGCCAGCAGAATTGACAGGGGGATGACAAATGAAAAACTGTTTTTT
CASRIDRGMTNEKLFF
>TRBD1|TRBV2|-|TRBJ1-3
TGTGCCACCGGACAGGGAAACTCTGGAAACACCATATATTTT
CATGQGNSGNTIYF
>-|TRBV6-1|-|TRBJ1-2
TGTGCCAGCAGTGAAAGCACAGTTAACTATGGCTACACCTTC
CASSESTVNYGYTF
>-|TRBV2|-|TRBJ1-1
TGTGCCAGCGTCGGTGGGAACACTGAAGCTTTCTTT
CASVGGNTEAFF
>TRBD1|TRBV6-5|-|TRBJ2-7
TGTGCCAGCATGACAGGGACCTACGAGCAGTACTTC
CASMTGTYEQYF
>-|TRBV2|-|TRBJ2-5
TGTGCCAGCAGCCCTCTACGGACAGATGACGTGTACTTC
CASSPLRTDDVYF
>TRBD2|TRBV7-6|-|TRBJ2-1
TGTGCCAGCAGCCTAGGACTAGCGGCGAACAATGAGCAGTTCTTC
CASSLGLAANNEQFF
>TRBD2|TRBV3-1/TRBV3-2|-|TRBJ2-7
TGTGCCAGCAGCCTCGGGGGGTCGACCTACGAGCAGTACTTC
CASSLGGSTYEQYF
>-|TRBV30|few|TRBJ1-2
TGTGCCTGGAGTTACGGGGGGGGCGGAGGCTACACCTTC
CAWSYGGGGGYTF
>TRBD2|TRBV24-1|-|TRBJ2-7
TGTGCCACCTCAGCGGGGGCCCGCTCCTACGAGCAGTACTTC
CATSAGARSYEQYF
>TRBD1|TRBV28|once|TRBJ1-2
TGTGCCAGCAATGACAGGGACAACTATGGCTACACCTTC
CASNDRDNYGYTF
>-|TRBV5-1|-|TRBJ2-3
TGCGCCAGCAGCTTGTCAGGGTGGGATACGCAGTATTTT
CASSLSGWDTQYF
>-|TRBV3-1/TRBV3-2|-|TRBJ2-3
TGTGCCAGCAGCCCTGGTTCTAATTCCATGGATACGCAGTATTTT
CASSPGSNSMDTQYF
>TRBD1|TRBV28|-|TRBJ1-1
TGTGCCAGCAGTTCCCAAGGACAGGGAGCGGATGAAGCTTTCTTT
CASSSQGQGADEAFF
>TRBD1|TRBV7-2|few|TRBJ1-4
TGTGCCAGCAGCTTGGACAGGGATAATGAAAAACTGTTTTTT
CASSLDRDNEKLFF
>-|TRBV6-5|-|TRBJ1-2
TGTGCCAGCAGACAGTATTATGGCTACACCTTC
CASRQYYGYTF
>TRBD1|TRBV5-1|-|TRBJ2-1
TGCGCCAGCAGCGGGGGACAGGGCCCTTACAATGAGCAGTTCTTC
CASSGGQGPYNEQFF
>TRBD2|TRBV19|-|TRBJ2-7
TGTGCCAGTAGTCCTGGGACTAGCGGGGCCTACGAGCAGTACTTC
CASSPGTSGAYEQYF
>-|TRBV9|-|TRBJ2-2
TGTGCCAGCAGCGTAGTGGGAGTGAACACCGGGGAGCTGTTTTTT
CASSVVGVNTGELFF
>-|TRBV5-6|-|TRBJ1-2
TGTGCCAGCAGCATCGGACAGTTGAATGGCTACACCTTC
CASSIGQLNGYTF
>-|TRBV6-5|-|TRBJ1-2
TGTGCCAGCAGAGGACAGAGAGGGTATGGCTACACCTTC
CASRGQRGYGYTF
>TRBD1|TRBV27|-|TRBJ1-1
TGTGCCAGCAGATTTCAGGGGGCTTCAACTGAAGCTTTCTTT
CASRFQGASTEAFF
>-|TRBV6-6|-|TRBJ2-7
TGTGCCAGCAGTAACCCACAGGGAAAGGGGCTCTACGAGCAGTACTTC
CASSNPQGKGLYEQYF
>TRBD1|TRBV7-2|-|TRBJ1-2
TGTGCCAGCAGCACCCGGACAGGGGATAACTATGGCTACACCTTC
CASSTRTGDNYGYTF
>-|TRBV7-9|few|TRBJ1-1
TGTGCCAGCAGCCCCCGGGGGGGAGTGAACACTGAAGCTTTCTTT
CASSPRGGVNTEAFF
>TRBD2|TRBV24-1|once|TRBJ2-3
TGTGCCACCAGTGATACGCGGGAGGGGGCAGATACGCAGTATTTT
CATSDTREGADTQYF
>TRBD1|TRBV14|-|TRBJ1-2
TGTGCCAGCAGCCAAAGCCGCCAGGGGGCTTATGGCTACACCTTC
CASSQSRQGAYGYTF
>TRBD1|TRBV9|few|TRBJ1-6
TGTGCCAGCAGCGACCAGACAGGGGCCCTTTCACCCCTCCACTTT
CASSDQTGALSPLHF
>TRBD2|TRBV6-5|-|TRBJ2-2
TGTGCCAGCAGCAGACTAGCGGGGGGTCCCGGGGAGCTGTTTTTT
CASSRLAGGPGELFF
>-|TRBV7-2|-|TRBJ2-1
TGTGCCAGCAGCCAACGGATTGGTCGCGGGGCCTACAATGAGCAGTTCTTC
CASSQRIGRGAYNEQFF
>-|TRBV13|-|TRBJ2-7
TGTGCCAGCAGCCTACGGAGGGCTTCGTACGAGCAGTACTTC
CASSLRRASYEQYF
>-|TRBV5-1|-|TRBJ1-1
TGCGCCAGCAGCTCCACAGGGAACACTGAAGCTTTCTTT
CASSSTGNTEAFF
>-|TRBV29-1|-|TRBJ1-1
TGCAGCGTCGAACCGGACAGAGCAACTGAAGCTTTCTTT
CSVEPDRATEAFF
>-|TRBV6-2/TRBV6-3|-|TRBJ1-2
TGTGCCAGCAGTTACGTTCACAGGGATCCCTATGGCTACACCTTC
CASSYVHRDPYGYTF
>-|TRBV28|-|TRBJ1-1
TGTGCCAGCAGTTCACCGGCGGGTGCCGGGAACACTGAAGCTTTCTTT
CASSSPAGAGNTEAFF
>TRBD1|TRBV7-2|-|TRBJ1-5
TGTGCCAGCAGCCTAAGGATGGACAGGGAGAGCAATCAGCCCCAGCATTTT
CASSLRMDRESNQPQHF
>TRBD1|TRBV7-2|-|TRBJ1-3
TGTGCCAGCAGCTTAGTAGGGACAGGAGGAAACACCATATATTTT
CASSLVGTGGNTIYF
>-|TRBV18|few|TRBJ1-1
TGTGCCAGCTCACCAGAACTTAAGAACACTGAAGCTTTCTTT
CASSPELKNTEAFF